The next 27 T cell receptor beta chains were all read from a single sample in a study of T-cell memory formation after mild COVID-19. A single record per CDR3 protein comes from TCRdb applying MiXCR to the 5' RACE reads. The table shows 300,000 to 400,000 distinct CDR3 sequences, with about 13% occurring only once. The sequencing input was PBMCs or a T cell subset sorted from them (not recorded which). These receptors originate from a man in his late teens or twenties who had mild COVID-19 (a few samples of this study predate the infection). Cell type and time point are not known.

The chain employs TRBV10-3 and TRBJ1-5, with 8 bases aligning to TRBD1. Germline V gene lookup returns CDR1 ENHRY and CDR2 SYGVKD. V shed 6 bases and J 7 bases; nucleotides not matched to a gene: 2. CDR3 length: 12 amino acids. CDR3 DNA sequence: TGTGCCATCAGGGACAGGGAACAGCCCCAGCATTTT. Encoded protein: CAIRDREQPQHF.

This chain uses TRBV6-6 with TRBJ2-7; 10 nucleotides match TRBD2. The germline CDR1 and CDR2 sequences are MNHNY and SVGAGI (reference sequence). With 5 bases clipped from V and 0 bases from J, the junction kept 7 bases outside the gene matches. The CDR3 runs 16 residues. CDR3 in amino acids: CASSQTSGRFSYEQYF. CDR3 nucleotides: TGTGCCAGCAGTCAGACTAGCGGGCGATTCTCCTACGAGCAGTACTTC.

The table lists this clonotype with many counts. V usage is TRBV12-3 or TRBV12-4 and J usage is TRBJ2-7; 8 bases map to TRBD1. CDR3 length: 14 amino acids. The V segment lost 4 bases and the J segment 1 base; nucleotides outside the gene matches: 3. The CDR3 nucleotides read TGTGCCAGCAGTTGGACAGGGCAATCCTACGAGCAGTACTTC. Translating it yields CASSWTGQSYEQYF.

V gene TRBV9 combines with J gene TRBJ1-5; D is perhaps TRBD1 (5 bases). V gave up 3 bases and J gave up 1 base, with 8 bases separating them. CDR3 length equals 14 residues. Germline V gene data show CDR1 as SGDLS and CDR2 as YYNGEE. CDR3 coding DNA: TGTGCCAGCAGCGCGACAGTGAGCAATCAGCCCCAGCATTTT. The encoded protein is CASSATVSNQPQHF.

The sample holds one count of this clonotype. The rearrangement joins TRBV7-2 to TRBJ2-1; D might be TRBD2 (5 bases). The V gene lost 6 bases and the J gene lost 9 bases, with 15 bases spanning the gap. Germline V gene data show CDR1 as SGHTA and CDR2 as FQGNSA. This CDR3 spans 13 amino acids. The CDR3 coding sequence is TGTGCCAGCAGTCTTAGCGTGCTTGTTGAGCAGTTCTTC. Protein sequence: CASSLSVLVEQFF.

This clonotype was counted between two and nine times. The chain combines TRBV5-1 with TRBJ2-3; no firm D call. The V gene's germline CDR1 is SGHRS and CDR2 YFSETQ. This CDR3 has 15 residues. The germline V and J ends were trimmed by 0 bases and 3 bases, with 11 bases remaining between them. CDR3 region: CASSLVAVGTDTQYF. In DNA form, the CDR3 reads TGCGCCAGCAGCTTGGTGGCAGTAGGGACAGATACGCAGTATTTT.

The chain has TRBV7-2 and TRBJ1-5; no definite D call. CDR3 length: 14 residues. In germline, CDR1 is SGHTA, CDR2 FQGNSA. V was cut by 5 bases and J by 7 bases, with 15 bases left in between. The CDR3 sequence is CASSQNSYSQPQHF. The CDR3 DNA is TGTGCCAGCAGCCAGAACTCCTATTCCCAGCCCCAGCATTTT.

This clonotype showed up just a few times. The V and J genes are TRBV29-1 and TRBJ2-4, with D possibly TRBD2 on 5 matching bases. The germline V gene encodes CDR1 SQVTM and CDR2 ANQGSEA. V dropped 1 base and J dropped 6 bases, with 16 bases sitting between them. The CDR3 has 15 residues. CDR3 residues: CSVEVQPEGGNIQYF. Written as DNA, the CDR3 is TGCAGCGTTGAAGTACAGCCAGAGGGTGGAAACATTCAGTACTTC.

This chain connects TRBV19 to TRBJ1-1; D is possibly TRBD1 (6 bases). The CDR3 covers 15 residues. Deletions cut 6 bases from V and 1 base from J, with 15 bases between. Germline assignment: CDR1 LNHDA and CDR2 SQIVND (reference sequence). CDR3 DNA sequence: TGTGCCAGTAGGCTTAACGGGGGCTCGAACACTGAAGCTTTCTTT. Protein product: CASRLNGGSNTEAFF.

V is TRBV18 and J is TRBJ1-4; unclear D gene. Trimming pared 0 bases from V and 4 bases from J, leaving 9 bases between. The germline gives CDR1 KGHSH, CDR2 LQKENI. The CDR3 runs to 15 residues. CDR3 sequence (DNA): TGTGCCAGCTCACCACCCATGCCTCTTAATGAAAAACTGTTTTTT. Its translation is CASSPPMPLNEKLFF. Using reference TRBV18 and TRBJ1-4 for the parts outside the CDR3, the full variable domain is NAGVMQNPRHLVRRRGQEARLRCSPMKGHSHVYWYRQLPEEGLKFMVYLQKENIIDESGMPKERFSAEFPKEGPSILRIQQVVRGDSAAYFCASSPPMPLNEKLFFGSGTQLSVL.

The chain couples TRBV11-2 to TRBJ2-1; D is unclear. The CDR3 covers 12 residues. V shed 1 base and J shed 9 bases, with 7 bases lying between them. Germline CDR1 reads SGHAT; CDR2 reads FQNNGV. The CDR3 DNA sequence: TGTGCCAGCAGCTTAGCCTGGGGTGAGCAGTTCTTC. Protein product: CASSLAWGEQFF.

A few counts support this clonotype. V is TRBV4-1 and J is TRBJ1-1; no clear D. The CDR3 consists of 16 residues. From germline, CDR1 is MGHRA and CDR2 YSYEKL. Deletions cut 1 base from V and 3 bases from J, with 15 bases between. CDR3 sequence reads: CASSQGDGETDTEAFF. The CDR3 DNA follows: TGCGCCAGCAGCCAAGGGGATGGAGAGACGGACACTGAAGCTTTCTTT.

The chain couples TRBV7-3 to TRBJ2-7; no reliable D call. There are 11 residues in the CDR3. V was pared by 2 bases and J by 9 bases, with 8 bases between. Germline CDR1 SGHTA, CDR2 FQGTGA. Here the CDR3 DNA reads TGTGCCAGCAGCTTATGCCCGGGGCAGTACGTC. Translation: CASSLCPGQYV.

This clonotype was picked up a small number of times. The V and J genes are TRBV9 and TRBJ1-2, with 8 positions matching TRBD1. The CDR3 extends over 17 amino acids. Germline assignment: CDR1 SGDLS and CDR2 YYNGEE. J was trimmed by 6 bases and V by 0 bases; bases with no gene match: 13. CDR3 residues: CASSVGGTGHGEDGYTF. CDR3 bases: TGTGCCAGCAGCGTAGGAGGGACAGGACATGGGGAGGATGGCTACACCTTC.

A few counts support this clonotype. This chain uses TRBV6-6 with TRBJ2-3; D is tentatively TRBD1 or TRBD2 (5 bases each). Between the trimmed V and J ends, which lost 4 bases and 1 base, there was a span of 15 bases. The CDR3 covers 16 residues. CDR1 is MNHNY, CDR2 SVGAGI, per germline (reference sequence). In DNA, the CDR3 is TGTGCCAGCAGTTTCTCCAGGGAGATTGGCACAGATACGCAGTATTTT. Amino acids: CASSFSREIGTDTQYF.

V and J are TRBV27 and TRBJ1-1; D not certain. Trimming removed 6 bases at V and 9 bases at J, with 11 bases between. The germline CDR1 and CDR2 sequences are MNHEY and SMNVEV (reference sequence). This CDR3 spans 11 amino acids. The CDR3 sequence: CASSTRVKAFF. CDR3 coding DNA: TGTGCCAGCAGCACTAGGGTTAAAGCTTTCTTT.

This clonotype was found a few times. The chain carries TRBV7-2 and TRBJ1-1; D remains unclear. The CDR3 consists of 13 residues. Germline lookup yields CDR1 SGHTA and CDR2 FQGNSA. With 5 bases removed from V and 4 bases from J, the gap between germline ends came to 11 bases. CDR3 bases: TGTGCCAGCAGCGTCGGACGGACCACTGAAGCTTTCTTT. Its translation: CASSVGRTTEAFF.

This clonotype has a handful of counts. V usage is TRBV12-3 or TRBV12-4 and J usage is TRBJ1-5; D gene uncertain. V was shortened by 3 bases and J by 3 bases, with 6 bases between the two germline ends. CDR3 length: 13 residues. The CDR3 DNA reads TGTGCCAGCAGTTTTCAGGCCAATCAGCCCCAGCATTTT. This translates into CASSFQANQPQHF.

V and J are TRBV7-9 and TRBJ1-4; the match to TRBD1 covers 10 bases. The germline V gene has CDR1 SEHNR and CDR2 FQNEAQ (reference sequence). Unmatched junction bases numbered 7, after V lost 3 bases and J lost 3 bases. The CDR3 covers 17 residues. CDR3 protein: CASSLWTGGISNEKLFF. Written as DNA, the CDR3 is TGTGCCAGCAGCTTGTGGACAGGGGGAATTTCTAATGAAAAACTGTTTTTT.

The J gene is TRBJ2-7, the V gene TRBV9, with TRBD1 as a possible D gene (5 bases). Per germline, CDR1 SGDLS and CDR2 YYNGEE. The CDR3 loop spans 13 amino acids. The germline V and J ends were trimmed by 7 bases and 5 bases, with 16 bases remaining between them. The CDR3 sequence is CASGHWTSHEQYF. The CDR3 nucleotides read TGTGCCAGCGGACATTGGACATCCCACGAGCAGTACTTC.

The V gene is TRBV4-2, the J gene TRBJ1-6; D is unresolved. This CDR3 contains 15 residues. V was shortened by 8 bases and J by 0 bases, with 11 bases between the two germline ends. The V gene's germline CDR1 is LGHNA and CDR2 YNFKEQ. CDR3 residues: CASGKDVSYNSPLHF. The CDR3 coding sequence is TGTGCCAGCGGCAAAGACGTCTCCTATAATTCACCCCTCCACTTT.

This chain connects TRBV3-1 to TRBJ2-7; D is perhaps TRBD1 (6 bases). V lost 4 bases to trimming and J lost 0 bases, with 10 bases between them. The germline gives CDR1 LGHDT, CDR2 YNNKEL (reference sequence). The CDR3 is 14 amino acids. In nucleotides, the CDR3 is TGTGCCAGCAGCCTCGGACAGAACTCCTACGAGCAGTACGTC. Translation: CASSLGQNSYEQYV.

The rearrangement joins TRBV6-2 or TRBV6-3 to TRBJ2-4, with TRBD2 as a possible D gene (5 bases). The length of the CDR3 is 12 residues. The V gene's germline CDR1 is MNHEY and CDR2 SVGEGT. V was clipped by 5 bases and J by 8 bases, with 10 bases between them. The CDR3 loop is CASSGGLYIQYF. In DNA form, the CDR3 reads TGTGCCAGCAGTGGAGGACTGTACATTCAGTACTTC.

This clonotype was recorded a few times. The rearrangement links TRBV9 to TRBJ1-5; D might be TRBD1 (5 bases). From germline, CDR1 is SGDLS and CDR2 YYNGEE. Trimming removed 0 bases from V and 6 bases from J, with 7 bases in between. This CDR3 has 13 amino acids. The CDR3 loop reads CASSVGGVQPQHF. CDR3 nucleotides: TGTGCCAGCAGCGTAGGGGGGGTTCAGCCCCAGCATTTT. Looking up the rest from reference TRBV9 and TRBJ1-5 gives the full variable domain: DSGVTQTPKHLITATGQRVTLRCSPRSGDLSVYWYQQSLDQGLQFLIQYYNGEERAKGNILERFSAQQFPDLHSELNLSSLELGDSALYFCASSVGGVQPQHFGDGTRLSIL.

This chain connects TRBV20-1 to TRBJ2-3, with D perhaps TRBD1 or TRBD2 (5 bases each). V lost 5 bases, J lost 5 bases, and 17 bases lay in between. This CDR3 spans 14 amino acids. Germline CDR1 is DFQATT and CDR2 is SNEGSKA (reference sequence). This CDR3 is CSAPGRVGGDTQYF. The CDR3 region has the DNA TGCAGTGCTCCGGGACGGGTGGGTGGAGATACGCAGTATTTT.

This rearrangement joins TRBV4-2 to TRBJ1-6; 9 nucleotides align to TRBD1. CDR1 LGHNA and CDR2 YNFKEQ come from the germline V gene. This CDR3 has 19 residues. V trimming: 2 bases; J trimming: 4 bases; junction bases outside the gene matches: 12. In DNA, the CDR3 is TGTGCCAGCAGCCAACACACTACCTCCGGGACAGGGTATAATTCACCCCTCCACTTT. It specifies CASSQHTTSGTGYNSPLHF.

The chain employs TRBV5-4 and TRBJ1-1; D is perhaps TRBD1 (5 bases). V was shortened by 3 bases and J by 8 bases, with 17 bases between the two germline ends. The length of the CDR3 is 14 residues. Germline V gene data show CDR1 as SGHNT and CDR2 as YYREEE (reference sequence). The CDR3 reads CASSYRTLDEEAFF. The CDR3 DNA is TGTGCCAGCAGCTATAGGACACTGGACGAGGAAGCTTTCTTT.